These T cell receptor beta chains were read from a single sample in a study of OX40 agonist ivuxolimab in advanced cancers. The table came from immunoSEQ multiplex PCR; TCRdb's copy has only in-frame clones and leaves some out. Here the sample spans more than 65,000 clones, about 90% being singletons. Sequencing was performed on CD4+ or CD8+ T cells sorted from blood, taken in a trial of the OX40 agonist ivuxolimab. The receptors were sampled from an adult with an advanced solid tumor such as melanoma, head and neck, liver or kidney cancer. Each CDR3 is given with its conserved first and last residue. The D gene is left open where the match is weak. Expanded clones are given a class, and other clones once, few, many or no size at all.

TRBV2	NA	TRBJ1-1	13	NA	CASSEGTNTEAFF	TGTGCCAGCAGTGAAGGGACGAACACTGAAGCTTTCTTT
TRBV15	NA	TRBJ2-2	17	TRBD2	CATSNPRGGVNTGELFF	TGTGCCACCAGCAACCCCCGGGGGGGGGTGAACACCGGGGAGCTGTTTTTT
TRBV6-4	NA	TRBJ2-2	14	NA	CASSEDTNTGELFF	TGTGCCAGCAGTGAGGACACGAACACCGGGGAGCTGTTTTTT
TRBV6-1	NA	TRBJ1-2	13	NA	CASIPDWRAGYTF	TGTGCCAGCATTCCGGACTGGCGTGCGGGCTACACCTTC
TRBV30	NA	TRBJ2-7	13	NA	CAWSVSGPYEQYF	TGTGCCTGGAGTGTATCCGGGCCCTACGAGCAGTACTTC
TRBV13	NA	TRBJ1-6	14	NA	CASSLGGTNSPLHF	TGTGCCAGCAGCTTAGGCGGGACTAATTCACCCCTCCACTTT
TRBV27	NA	TRBJ1-1	14	TRBD1	CASSLGQGGTEAFF	TGTGCCAGCAGTCTTGGACAGGGCGGCACTGAAGCTTTCTTT
TRBV7-8	NA	TRBJ2-3	17	TRBD1	CASSLSGTGPLPDTQYF	TGTGCCAGCAGCCTCTCCGGGACAGGGCCCCTCCCAGATACGCAGTATTTT
TRBV4-3	NA	TRBJ1-5	15	NA	CASSQDGKNYQPQHF	TGCGCCAGCAGCCAAGACGGCAAGAACTATCAGCCCCAGCATTTT
TRBV9	once	TRBJ2-1	16	TRBD2	CASSGWTSGAGGEQFF	TGTGCCAGCAGCGGCTGGACTAGCGGGGCAGGTGGTGAGCAGTTCTTC
TRBV7-6	NA	TRBJ1-1	15	TRBD1	CASSLSRQGGTEAFF	TGTGCCAGCAGCTTATCCCGACAGGGGGGTACTGAAGCTTTCTTT
TRBV11-2	NA	TRBJ2-3	14	NA	CASSPLSAENLQYF	TGTGCCAGCAGCCCCCTTAGTGCGGAAAACCTCCAGTATTTT
TRBV4-3	NA	TRBJ2-1	15	TRBD2	CASSQGLGGYNEQFF	TGCGCCAGCAGCCAGGGGCTCGGGGGGTACAATGAGCAGTTCTTC
TRBV2	once	TRBJ1-5	12	NA	CASSEGNQPQHF	TGTGCCAGCAGTGAAGGCAATCAGCCCCAGCATTTT
TRBV9	NA	TRBJ2-5	14	NA	CASSVEGSQETQYF	TGTGCCAGCAGCGTAGAGGGGTCACAAGAGACCCAGTACTTC
TRBV6-4	NA	TRBJ1-1	14	TRBD1	CASSASTGQLEAFF	TGTGCCAGCAGTGCCTCGACAGGGCAACTTGAAGCTTTCTTT
TRBV7-3	NA	TRBJ1-6	13	NA	CASSLGGNSPLHF	TGTGCCAGCAGCCTCGGGGGTAATTCACCCCTCCACTTT
TRBV27	NA	TRBJ2-2	15	TRBD1	CASSTRDRVAGELFF	TGTGCCAGCAGTACCCGAGACAGGGTTGCCGGGGAGCTGTTTTTT
TRBV10-3	once	TRBJ1-1	17	NA	CAISEWGLVEANTEAFF	TGTGCCATCAGTGAGTGGGGTCTCGTGGAGGCGAACACTGAAGCTTTCTTT
TRBV10-1	NA	TRBJ2-1	16	NA	CARSLGGPRRGMEQFF	TGCGCCAGATCTCTCGGGGGGCCTAGGAGGGGAATGGAGCAGTTCTTC
TRBV5-4	NA	TRBJ2-7	14	TRBD1	CASSRDRGLYEQYF	TGTGCCAGCAGTCGGGACAGGGGGCTCTACGAGCAGTACTTC
TRBV6-4	few	TRBJ2-1	13	NA	CASSDSEGNEQFF	TGTGCCAGCAGTGACTCGGAGGGGAATGAGCAGTTCTTC
TRBV30	NA	TRBJ1-2	14	NA	CAWSLLGTAYGYTF	TGTGCCTGGAGCCTCCTCGGGACGGCCTATGGCTACACCTTC
TRBV5-1	NA	TRBJ1-1	12	NA	CASSQGLSEAFF	TGCGCCAGCAGCCAAGGGCTTTCTGAAGCTTTCTTT
TRBV27	NA	TRBJ2-1	20	NA	CASSFLQATDRPPSYNEQFF	TGTGCCAGCAGTTTTCTCCAAGCCACTGACAGGCCCCCCTCGTACAATGAGCAGTTCTTC
TRBV5-4	NA	TRBJ2-7	15	NA	CASRASGGVYYEQYF	TGTGCCAGCAGAGCATCTGGAGGGGTCTACTACGAGCAGTACTTC
TRBV5-1	NA	TRBJ2-7	17	TRBD1	CASSLASRQGFGYEQYF	TGCGCCAGCAGCTTGGCTTCGAGACAGGGTTTCGGTTACGAGCAGTACTTC
TRBV6-5	NA	TRBJ1-1	13	NA	CASSYQENTEAFF	TGTGCCAGCAGTTACCAGGAGAACACTGAAGCTTTCTTT
TRBV27	NA	TRBJ2-2	13	NA	CASNLQGSGELFF	TGTGCCAGCAATCTCCAGGGATCCGGGGAGCTGTTTTTT
TRBV27	NA	TRBJ1-2	13	NA	CASSLSPGNGYTF	TGTGCCAGCAGTTTATCCCCGGGGAATGGCTACACCTTC
TRBV6-5	NA	TRBJ2-7	13	NA	CASRHTTGDEQYF	TGTGCCAGCAGACATACGACCGGGGACGAGCAGTACTTC
TRBV9	NA	TRBJ1-1	15	TRBD1	CASSVGTGLDTEAFF	TGTGCCAGCAGCGTAGGGACAGGGTTAGACACTGAAGCTTTCTTT
TRBV7-3	NA	TRBJ1-4	21	NA	CASSRPHAPTDPKTSNEKLFF	TGTGCCAGCAGCCGCCCTCACGCCCCGACGGACCCTAAGACCTCTAATGAAAAACTGTTTTTT
TRBV19	NA	TRBJ2-7	17	TRBD2	CASSIDLGTTSSYEQYF	TGTGCCAGTAGTATAGATCTTGGGACTACCAGCTCCTACGAGCAGTACTTC
TRBV5-1	NA	TRBJ1-4	14	NA	CASSLRTPQEKLFF	TGCGCCAGCAGCTTGAGGACACCACAGGAAAAACTGTTTTTT
TRBV4-3	NA	TRBJ1-1	13	NA	CASSQTGTHEAFF	TGCGCCAGCAGCCAAACCGGGACACACGAAGCTTTCTTT
TRBV13	NA	TRBJ2-1	20	NA	CASSFSSTGSSVYSYNEQFF	TGTGCCAGCAGCTTCTCGTCCACAGGGTCCTCAGTATACTCCTACAATGAGCAGTTCTTC
TRBV14	NA	TRBJ1-5	16	NA	CASSLTVVDSNQPQHF	TGTGCCAGCAGCCTAACAGTCGTGGATAGCAATCAGCCCCAGCATTTT
TRBV15	NA	TRBJ2-2	14	NA	CATRRGEITGELFF	TGTGCCACCAGGCGCGGGGAAATCACCGGGGAGCTGTTTTTT
TRBV27	NA	TRBJ2-1	14	NA	CASSPPAIPNEQFF	TGTGCCAGCAGCCCCCCAGCGATCCCCAATGAGCAGTTCTTC
TRBV5-1	NA	TRBJ2-1	16	NA	CASSTGTESSYNEQFF	TGCGCCAGCAGCACCGGGACCGAAAGCTCCTACAATGAGCAGTTCTTC
TRBV19	NA	TRBJ2-1	17	NA	CASSDIGRGAPYNEQFF	TGTGCCAGTAGTGATATAGGCCGAGGGGCCCCCTACAATGAGCAGTTCTTC
TRBV29-1	many	TRBJ1-2	11	NA	CSVEDGYGYTF	TGCAGCGTTGAAGATGGCTATGGCTACACCTTC
TRBV11-1	NA	TRBJ2-5	13	NA	CASSAGGGETQYF	TGTGCCAGCAGCGCAGGGGGAGGGGAGACCCAGTACTTC
TRBV27	NA	TRBJ1-2	13	NA	CASLGGPSYGYTF	TGTGCCAGCCTGGGGGGACCTTCTTATGGCTACACCTTC
TRBV4-1	NA	TRBJ1-1	16	NA	CASSQDHGSEYTEAFF	TGCGCCAGCAGCCAAGATCATGGCAGTGAATACACTGAAGCTTTCTTT
TRBV6-1	NA	TRBJ2-7	15	TRBD2	CASSQTSGDSYEQYF	TGTGCCAGCAGCCAGACTAGCGGGGATTCCTACGAGCAGTACTTC
TRBV4-1	NA	TRBJ1-6	17	NA	CASSQDPPYTTDSPLHF	TGCGCCAGCAGCCAAGATCCCCCGTACACTACCGATTCACCCCTCCACTTT
TRBV7-9	NA	TRBJ2-1	19	TRBD2	CASSPGTSGGGSMYNEQFF	TGTGCCAGCAGCCCCGGGACTAGCGGGGGGGGAAGTATGTACAATGAGCAGTTCTTC
TRBV5-4	NA	TRBJ2-3	17	TRBD2	CASSIRTSGGAYDTQYF	TGTGCCAGCAGCATAAGGACTAGCGGGGGGGCCTACGATACGCAGTATTTT
TRBV7-9	NA	TRBJ2-1	15	NA	CASSLGWDVYNEQFF	TGTGCCAGCAGCTTAGGCTGGGATGTCTACAATGAGCAGTTCTTC
TRBV4-1	NA	TRBJ2-7	13	NA	CASSQATDYEQYF	TGCGCCAGCAGCCAAGCCACAGATTACGAGCAGTACTTC
TRBV6-4	NA	TRBJ2-3	17	TRBD2	CASTHPESGGRTDTQYF	TGTGCCAGCACCCACCCAGAGAGCGGGGGCCGCACAGATACGCAGTATTTT
TRBV6-5	NA	TRBJ2-3	16	NA	CASSYSHSGGTDTQYF	TGTGCCAGCAGTTACTCGCACAGCGGCGGGACAGATACGCAGTATTTT
TRBV11-2	NA	TRBJ2-7	14	TRBD2	CASSSFSGGYEQYF	TGTGCCAGCAGCTCCTTTAGCGGGGGCTACGAGCAGTACTTC
TRBV9	NA	TRBJ2-7	15	TRBD1	CASSFTGGGGYEQYF	TGTGCCAGCAGCTTTACAGGGGGCGGTGGCTACGAGCAGTACTTC
TRBV30	NA	TRBJ1-2	12	NA	CAWRAPAYGYTF	TGTGCCTGGAGAGCGCCGGCCTATGGCTACACCTTC
TRBV4-3	NA	TRBJ2-1	17	TRBD1	CASSQGPAGTGYNEQFF	TGCGCCAGCAGCCAAGGCCCCGCCGGGACAGGCTACAATGAGCAGTTCTTC
TRBV2	NA	TRBJ2-7	17	TRBD1	CASSQPPPGTGTYEQYF	TGTGCCAGCAGTCAACCACCCCCCGGGACAGGGACCTACGAGCAGTACTTC